This TCR beta chain is from a study of blood T cell repertoires in COVID-19. Study overall: Samples came from the United States, Italy and Spain, spanning acute and convalescent COVID-19. Nucleic acid was either cDNA or gDNA, and it came from T cells, B-cell-depleted T cells, or PBMCs.

Authors' analysis steps: Nucleated cell number was recorded as an estimate derived from reference gene primer amplification. Profiling relied on immunoSEQ multiplex PCR, and the TCRdb table lists in-frame clones only, not all of them. Clonal size and the V and J genes are those of that table, whereas D and trimming came from the DNA. Altogether about 160,000 clones are present, approximately 80% being singletons, with the ten largest covering roughly a tenth. Looked up from germline, CDR1 is SQVTM and CDR2 is ANQGSEA. This CDR3 is built from 13 residues. The V and J ends lost 4 bases and 3 bases, in that order; junction bases with no gene match: 3.

This clonotype was obtained from a human donor in a cohort sampled during active COVID-19. What was sequenced was peripheral blood. This chain uses TRBV29-1 with TRBJ2-7; 10 bases are a match to TRBD1. The CDR3 DNA is TGCAGCGTTGGACAGGGGGCTTACTACGAGCAGTACTTC. It encodes CSVGQGAYYEQYF.